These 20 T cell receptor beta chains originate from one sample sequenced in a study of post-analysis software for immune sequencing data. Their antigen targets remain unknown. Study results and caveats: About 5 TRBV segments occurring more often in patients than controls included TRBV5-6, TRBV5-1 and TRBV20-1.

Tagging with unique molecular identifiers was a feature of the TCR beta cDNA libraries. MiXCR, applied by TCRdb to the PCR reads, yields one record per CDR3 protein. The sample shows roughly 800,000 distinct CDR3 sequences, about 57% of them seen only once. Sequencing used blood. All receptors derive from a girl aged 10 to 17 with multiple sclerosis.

CDR3 nucleotide sequence: TGCAGCGGCACATTCGAGTCATCCGAGCAGTACTTC. This translates into CSGTFESSEQYF. The rearrangement links TRBV29-1 to TRBJ2-7; D not resolved. Trimming left V 7 bases short and J 6 bases short, with 16 bases between. The V gene's germline CDR1 is SQVTM and CDR2 ANQGSEA. The CDR3 totals 12 residues.

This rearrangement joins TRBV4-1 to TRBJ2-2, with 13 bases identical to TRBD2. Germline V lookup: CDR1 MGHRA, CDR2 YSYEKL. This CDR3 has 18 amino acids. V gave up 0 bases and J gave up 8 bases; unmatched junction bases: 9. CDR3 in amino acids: CASSQDRAGTSGTGELFF. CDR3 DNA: TGCGCCAGCAGCCAAGATCGAGCCGGGACTAGCGGGACTGGGGAGCTGTTTTTT.

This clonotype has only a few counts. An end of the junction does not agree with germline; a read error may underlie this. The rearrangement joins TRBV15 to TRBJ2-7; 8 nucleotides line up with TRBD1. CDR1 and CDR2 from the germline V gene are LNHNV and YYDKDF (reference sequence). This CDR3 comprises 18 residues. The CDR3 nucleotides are TGTGCCACCAGCAGAGTCCCCCAACCGGGACAGGACTCCTACGAGCGGTACTTC. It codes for CATSRVPQPGQDSYERYF.

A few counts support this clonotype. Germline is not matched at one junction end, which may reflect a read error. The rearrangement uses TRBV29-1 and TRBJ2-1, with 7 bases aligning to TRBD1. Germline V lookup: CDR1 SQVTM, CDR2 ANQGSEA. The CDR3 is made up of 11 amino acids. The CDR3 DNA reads TGCAGCGTTAAAGACAGGGTTAGGGAGTTCTTC. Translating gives CSVKDRVREFF.

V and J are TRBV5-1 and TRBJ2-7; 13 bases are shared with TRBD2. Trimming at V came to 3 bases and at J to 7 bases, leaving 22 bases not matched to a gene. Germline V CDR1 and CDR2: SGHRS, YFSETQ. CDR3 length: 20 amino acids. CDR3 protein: CASSSEGGLAGVNSYNEQYF. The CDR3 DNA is TGCGCCAGCAGCTCCGAGGGCGGACTAGCGGGAGTAAACTCCTACAATGAGCAGTACTTC. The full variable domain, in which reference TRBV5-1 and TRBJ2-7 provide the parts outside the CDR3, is KAGVTQTPRYLIKTRGQQVTLSCSPISGHRSVSWYQQTPGQGLQFLFEYFSETQRNKGNFPGRFSGRQFSNSRSEMNVSTLELGDSALYLCASSSEGGLAGVNSYNEQYFGPGTRLTVT.

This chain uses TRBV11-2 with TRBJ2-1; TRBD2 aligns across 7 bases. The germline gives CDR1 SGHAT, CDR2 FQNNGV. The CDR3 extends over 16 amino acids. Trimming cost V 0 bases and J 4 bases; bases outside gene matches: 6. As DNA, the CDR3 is TGTGCCAGCAGCTTAGACCGAAGGGGAGGGTACAATGAGCAGTTCTTC. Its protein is CASSLDRRGGYNEQFF.

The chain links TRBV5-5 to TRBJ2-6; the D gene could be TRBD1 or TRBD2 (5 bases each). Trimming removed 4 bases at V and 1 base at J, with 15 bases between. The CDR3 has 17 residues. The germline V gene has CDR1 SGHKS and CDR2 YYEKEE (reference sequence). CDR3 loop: CASSPGRALSGANVLTF. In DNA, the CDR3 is TGTGCCAGCAGCCCGGGACGGGCGCTATCTGGGGCCAACGTCCTGACTTTC.

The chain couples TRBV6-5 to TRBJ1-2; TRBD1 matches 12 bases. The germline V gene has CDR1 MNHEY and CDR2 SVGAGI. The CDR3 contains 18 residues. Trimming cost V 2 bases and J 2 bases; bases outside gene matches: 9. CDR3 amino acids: CASSYQGQGASGNYGYTF. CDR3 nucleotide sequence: TGTGCCAGCAGTTACCAGGGACAGGGGGCATCCGGAAACTATGGCTACACCTTC.

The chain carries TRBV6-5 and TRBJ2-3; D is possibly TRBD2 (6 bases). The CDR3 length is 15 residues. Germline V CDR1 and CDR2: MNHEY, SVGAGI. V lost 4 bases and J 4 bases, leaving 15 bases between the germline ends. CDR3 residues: CASSLLPGDPDTQYF. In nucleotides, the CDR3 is TGTGCCAGCAGTTTACTCCCGGGAGACCCAGATACGCAGTATTTT.

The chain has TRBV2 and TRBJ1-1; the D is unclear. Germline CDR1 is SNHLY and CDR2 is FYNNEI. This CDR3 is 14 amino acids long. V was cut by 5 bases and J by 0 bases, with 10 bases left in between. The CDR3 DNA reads TGTGCCAGCAGTTCACCGGGATTGAACACTGAAGCTTTCTTT. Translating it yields CASSSPGLNTEAFF.

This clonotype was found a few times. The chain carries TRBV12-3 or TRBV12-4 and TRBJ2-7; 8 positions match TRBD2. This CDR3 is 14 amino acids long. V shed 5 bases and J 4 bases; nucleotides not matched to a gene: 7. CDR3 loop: CASSRTSSEYEQYF. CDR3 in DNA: TGTGCCAGCAGTCGGACTAGCTCTGAGTACGAGCAGTACTTC.

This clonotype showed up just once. Here the CDR3 DNA reads TGCAGCGTTGTGTTAGCGGGGAAAGAGACCCAGTACTTC. Its translation: CSVVLAGKETQYF. V is TRBV29-1 and J is TRBJ2-5; TRBD2 aligns across 8 bases. There are 13 residues in the CDR3. Germline V CDR1 and CDR2: SQVTM, ANQGSEA. Losses at the gene ends were 4 bases for V and 3 bases for J; bases not matched to a gene: 4.

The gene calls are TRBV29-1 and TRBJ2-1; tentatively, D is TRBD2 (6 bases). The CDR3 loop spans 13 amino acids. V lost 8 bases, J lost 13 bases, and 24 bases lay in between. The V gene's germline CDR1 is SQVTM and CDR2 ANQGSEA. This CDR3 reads CSIRDLVVETQFF. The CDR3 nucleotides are TGCAGCATCCGGGACTTAGTCGTGGAGACCCAGTTCTTC.

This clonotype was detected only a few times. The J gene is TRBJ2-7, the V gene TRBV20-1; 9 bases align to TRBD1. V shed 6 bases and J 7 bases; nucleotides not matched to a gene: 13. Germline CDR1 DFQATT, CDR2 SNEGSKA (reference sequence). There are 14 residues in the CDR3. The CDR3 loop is CSAQQGAGNSEQYF. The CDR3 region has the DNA TGCAGTGCCCAACAGGGGGCGGGAAATTCGGAGCAGTACTTC.

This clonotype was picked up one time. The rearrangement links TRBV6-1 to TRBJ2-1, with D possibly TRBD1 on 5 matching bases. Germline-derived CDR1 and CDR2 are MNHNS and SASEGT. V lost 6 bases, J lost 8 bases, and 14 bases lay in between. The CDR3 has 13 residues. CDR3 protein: CASSDAGPHEQFF. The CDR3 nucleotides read TGTGCCAGCAGCGATGCAGGGCCCCATGAGCAGTTCTTC.

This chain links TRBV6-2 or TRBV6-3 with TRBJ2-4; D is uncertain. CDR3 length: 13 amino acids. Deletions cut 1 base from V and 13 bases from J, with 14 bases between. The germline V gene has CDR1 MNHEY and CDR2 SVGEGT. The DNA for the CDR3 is TGTGCCAGCAGTTACTTGAAGGAGCCCCAGCAGTACTTC. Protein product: CASSYLKEPQQYF.

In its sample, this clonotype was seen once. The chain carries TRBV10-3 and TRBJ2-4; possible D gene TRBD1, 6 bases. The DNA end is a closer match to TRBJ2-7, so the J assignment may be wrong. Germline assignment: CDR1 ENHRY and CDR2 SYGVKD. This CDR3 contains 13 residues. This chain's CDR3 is CAISEWGPYEQYF. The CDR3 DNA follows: TGTGCCATCAGTGAGTGGGGGCCCTACGAGCAGTACTTC.

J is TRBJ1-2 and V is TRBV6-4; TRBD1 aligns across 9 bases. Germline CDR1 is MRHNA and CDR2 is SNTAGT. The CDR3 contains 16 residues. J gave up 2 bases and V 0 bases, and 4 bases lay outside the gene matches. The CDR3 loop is CASSDSSGQGNYGYTF. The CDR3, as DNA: TGTGCCAGCAGTGACTCATCCGGACAGGGGAACTATGGCTACACCTTC.

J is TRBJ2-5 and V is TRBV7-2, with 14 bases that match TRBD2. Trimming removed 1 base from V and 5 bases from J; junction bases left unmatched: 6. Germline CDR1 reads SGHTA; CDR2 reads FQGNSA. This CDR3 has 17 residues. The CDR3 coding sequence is TGTGCCAGCAGCTTAGGACTAGCGGGGGGGCCAGGGGAGACCCAGTACTTC. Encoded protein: CASSLGLAGGPGETQYF. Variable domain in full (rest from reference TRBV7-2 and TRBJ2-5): GAGVSQSPSNKVTEKGKDVELRCDPISGHTALYWYRQSLGQGLEFLIYFQGNSAPDKSGLPSDRFSAERTGGSVSTLTIQRTQQEDSAVYLCASSLGLAGGPGETQYFGPGTRLLVL.

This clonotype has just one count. The CDR3 spells CSARDKAGSYNEQFF. The DNA for the CDR3 is TGCAGTGCTAGAGATAAAGCTGGCTCCTACAATGAGCAGTTCTTC. The rearrangement joins TRBV20-1 to TRBJ2-1; D is undetermined. The germline V and J ends were trimmed by 0 bases and 0 bases, with 9 bases remaining between them. The CDR3 has 15 amino acids. CDR1 DFQATT and CDR2 SNEGSKA come from the germline V gene (reference sequence).